Each of the 19 T cell receptor beta chains below was sequenced from the same sample in a study of follicular helper T cells after annual influenza vaccination. Method: immunoSEQ multiplex PCR; TCRdb's copy keeps in-frame clones and lacks some. This table holds about 11,000 clones, over 65% found once. Stated time point: 2014-2015 season, pre-vaccination. Sequencing used CXCR5- memory CD4+ T cells sorted from blood, obtained on the day of influenza vaccination. The receptors shown here come from an adult who received the influenza vaccine.

The V call is TRBV28, the J call TRBJ1-4; 10 positions match TRBD1. The CDR3 extends over 14 amino acids. The trim removed 6 bases at V and 8 bases at J, leaving 6 bases unmatched. Germline V gene sequence: CDR1 MDHEN, CDR2 SYDVKM. The CDR3 region is CASSPPGQGEKLFF. The CDR3, as DNA: TGTGCCAGCAGCCCCCCGGGACAGGGGGAAAAACTGTTTTTT.

The CDR3 loop reads CASSLTWDQETQYF. CDR3 bases: TGTGCCAGCAGCTTAACCTGGGATCAAGAGACCCAGTACTTC. The rearrangement uses TRBV7-2 and TRBJ2-5, with D hard to call. Germline V gene data show CDR1 as SGHTA and CDR2 as FQGNSA. Trimming pared 2 bases from V and 2 bases from J, leaving 9 bases between. This CDR3 is built from 14 residues. Using reference TRBV7-2 and TRBJ2-5 for the parts outside the CDR3, the full variable domain is GAGVSQSPSNKVTEKGKDVELRCDPISGHTALYWYRQSLGQGLEFLIYFQGNSAPDKSGLPSDRFSAERTGGSVSTLTIQRTQQEDSAVYLCASSLTWDQETQYFGPGTRLLVL.

The V call is TRBV27, the J call TRBJ2-2; the D gene could be TRBD1 or TRBD2 (5 bases each). The germline V gene encodes CDR1 MNHEY and CDR2 SMNVEV (reference sequence). The V end was cut by 5 bases, the J end by 0 bases, with 16 bases between. This CDR3 is 17 amino acids long. This chain's CDR3 is CASSVRGTSANTGELFF. CDR3 nucleotide sequence: TGTGCCAGCAGTGTGAGGGGAACATCCGCGAACACCGGGGAGCTGTTTTTT.

Notes on this clone: Other DNA sequences in this sample translate to the same CDR3. This chain links TRBV5-1 with TRBJ2-5; D unclear. V shed 2 bases and J shed 0 bases, with 5 bases lying between them. CDR3 length: 13 amino acids. Germline CDR1 SGHRS, CDR2 YFSETQ. Here the CDR3 reads CASSLRDQETQYF. The CDR3 region has the DNA TGCGCCAGCAGCTTACGGGACCAAGAGACCCAGTACTTC. Looking up the rest from reference TRBV5-1 and TRBJ2-5 gives the full variable domain: KAGVTQTPRYLIKTRGQQVTLSCSPISGHRSVSWYQQTPGQGLQFLFEYFSETQRNKGNFPGRFSGRQFSNSRSEMNVSTLELGDSALYLCASSLRDQETQYFGPGTRLLVL.

The chain carries TRBV27 and TRBJ1-2; 9 bases are a match to TRBD1. CDR1 and CDR2 (germline): MNHEY, SMNVEV (reference sequence). V lost 2 bases and J lost 5; bases outside the gene matches: 9. The CDR3 runs to 16 residues. The CDR3 nucleotides read TGTGCCAGCAGTTTAAGGGGACAGGGAGTGAAATATGGCTACACCTTC. It codes for CASSLRGQGVKYGYTF.

The chain carries TRBV9 and TRBJ2-3; 14 positions match TRBD2. The germline gives CDR1 SGDLS, CDR2 YYNGEE. The V segment lost 0 bases and the J segment 6 bases; nucleotides outside the gene matches: 9. The CDR3 runs to 18 residues. CDR3 residues: CASSVATGLAGAVDTQYF. The CDR3 DNA reads TGTGCCAGCAGCGTAGCTACGGGACTAGCGGGAGCTGTGGATACGCAGTATTTT.

The V call is TRBV2, the J call TRBJ2-3, with a possible D match to TRBD1 (5 bases). The V end lost 6 bases, the J end lost 2 bases, and 9 bases lay between the germline ends. Germline V gives CDR1 SNHLY, CDR2 FYNNEI. The CDR3 is 13 amino acids. Written as DNA, the CDR3 is TGTGCCAGCAGCTTGGGGCTCACAGATACGCAGTATTTT. Translated: CASSLGLTDTQYF.

The rearrangement links TRBV4-3 to TRBJ1-1; TRBD1 might be the D (6 bases). Germline CDR1 is LGHNA and CDR2 is YSLEER. The CDR3 is 17 residues long. V was shortened by 0 bases and J by 4 bases, with 18 bases between the two germline ends. The CDR3 DNA sequence: TGCGCCAGCAGCCAAGATCCGGGGGGCGGCGGTAGCACTGAAGCTTTCTTT. This translates into CASSQDPGGGGSTEAFF.

The chain has TRBV11-2 and TRBJ2-2; possibly TRBD1 or TRBD2 for D (5 bases each). CDR1 SGHAT and CDR2 FQNNGV come from the germline V gene. This CDR3 spans 15 amino acids. The ends were cut back, 5 bases at V and 2 bases at J, with 12 bases in the middle. DNA for the CDR3: TGTGCCAGCAGCCAGAGGTGGGACAACACCGGGGAGCTGTTTTTT. Its translation: CASSQRWDNTGELFF.

This sequence joins TRBV15 and TRBJ1-5; a weak D match, TRBD1 (5 bases). The length of the CDR3 is 15 residues. V shed 1 base and J shed 4 bases, with 11 bases lying between them. Germline CDR1 is LNHNV and CDR2 is YYDKDF (reference sequence). CDR3 coding DNA: TGTGCCACCAGCAGAGGTTCGACAGAAAATCAGCCCCAGCATTTT. It is translated as CATSRGSTENQPQHF.

CDR3 sequence reads: CASSLRTSGIRGNEQFF. CDR3 nucleotide sequence: TGTGCCAGCAGTTTAAGGACTAGCGGGATCAGGGGCAATGAGCAGTTCTTC. V usage is TRBV27 and J usage is TRBJ2-1, with 12 bases that match TRBD2. V lost 2 bases, J lost 6 bases, and 8 bases stayed unmatched. Germline loops: CDR1 MNHEY, CDR2 SMNVEV (reference sequence). The CDR3 runs 17 residues.

This rearrangement joins TRBV6-5 to TRBJ1-6; D is undetermined. Trimming stripped 5 bases from V and 0 bases from J, with 5 bases between. The CDR3 length is 14 residues. CDR1 MNHEY and CDR2 SVGAGI come from the germline V gene. The CDR3 DNA reads as TGTGCCAGCAGTACAGACTCCTATAATTCACCCCTCCACTTT. Amino acid sequence: CASSTDSYNSPLHF.

This sequence joins TRBV28 and TRBJ2-5; D may be TRBD2 (5 bases). Trimming took 6 bases from V and 5 from J, leaving 13 bases between them. Germline CDR1 and CDR2: MDHEN and SYDVKM. CDR3 length: 13 residues. The CDR3 DNA reads as TGTGCCAGCAGGTCCTCCAGGAGGGAGACCCAGTACTTC. Translation gives CASRSSRRETQYF.

This rearrangement joins TRBV19 to TRBJ1-1, with D possibly matching TRBD1 (5 bases). This CDR3 spans 14 amino acids. CDR1 is LNHDA, CDR2 SQIVND, per germline (reference sequence). Trimming took off 3 bases at V and 1 base at J, with 9 bases between the two ends. CDR3 residues: CASSMWGRNTEAFF. In DNA form, the CDR3 reads TGTGCCAGTAGTATGTGGGGCCGGAACACTGAAGCTTTCTTT.

The chain combines TRBV11-2 with TRBJ2-5; D is undetermined. The CDR3 has 12 residues. Trimming took 5 bases from V and 2 from J, leaving 6 bases between them. Germline CDR1 and CDR2: SGHAT and FQNNGV. In DNA, the CDR3 is TGTGCCAGCAGCGTCAGTCAAGAGACCCAGTACTTC. This translates into CASSVSQETQYF.

This sequence joins TRBV9 and TRBJ1-1; unclear D gene. CDR3 length equals 14 residues. V was cut by 0 bases and J by 0 bases, with 6 bases left in between. The germline gives CDR1 SGDLS, CDR2 YYNGEE. CDR3 DNA: TGTGCCAGCAGCGTAGCTGAGGTGAACACTGAAGCTTTCTTT. This codes for CASSVAEVNTEAFF.

This clone was observed a handful of times. The CDR3, as DNA: TGTGCCAGCAGTTTATCGATTGCCGAGGGAATCTATGGCTACACCTTC. Translated, it gives CASSLSIAEGIYGYTF. The chain carries TRBV28 and TRBJ1-2; D is ambiguous. The CDR3 totals 16 residues. V was trimmed by 1 base and J by 4 bases, leaving 16 bases between them. Per germline, CDR1 MDHEN and CDR2 SYDVKM.

This clone was detected a few times. The rearrangement joins TRBV27 to TRBJ1-6; tentatively, D is TRBD1 (6 bases). Germline V gene sequence: CDR1 MNHEY, CDR2 SMNVEV (reference sequence). With 5 bases removed from V and 10 bases from J, the gap between germline ends came to 24 bases. There are 17 residues in the CDR3. The CDR3 DNA sequence: TGTGCCAGCAGTAGTCTGCGGCTCGGGGGGCTGAAGTCACCCCTCCACTTT. Encoded protein: CASSSLRLGGLKSPLHF.

This clone showed up just a few times. This rearrangement joins TRBV2 to TRBJ1-5; a weak D match, TRBD1 (5 bases). The CDR3 length is 13 residues. V was shortened by 3 bases and J by 4 bases, with 7 bases between the two germline ends. The V gene's germline CDR1 is SNHLY and CDR2 FYNNEI. CDR3 nucleotides: TGTGCCAGCAGTGACAGGGTGAATCAGCCCCAGCATTTT. It encodes CASSDRVNQPQHF.